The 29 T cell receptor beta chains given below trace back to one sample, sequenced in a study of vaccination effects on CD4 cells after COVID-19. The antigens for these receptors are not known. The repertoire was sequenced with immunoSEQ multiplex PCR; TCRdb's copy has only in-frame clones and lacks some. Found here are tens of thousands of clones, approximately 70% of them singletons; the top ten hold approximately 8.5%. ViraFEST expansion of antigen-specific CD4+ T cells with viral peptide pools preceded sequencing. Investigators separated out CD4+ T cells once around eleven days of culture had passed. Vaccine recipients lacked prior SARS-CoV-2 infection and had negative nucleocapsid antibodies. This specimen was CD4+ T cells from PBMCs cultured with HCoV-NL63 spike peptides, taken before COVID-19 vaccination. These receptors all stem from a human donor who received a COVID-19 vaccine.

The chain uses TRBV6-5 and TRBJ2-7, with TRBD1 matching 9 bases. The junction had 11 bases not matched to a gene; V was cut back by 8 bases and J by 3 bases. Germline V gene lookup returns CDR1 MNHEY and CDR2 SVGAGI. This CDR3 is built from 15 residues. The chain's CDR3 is CASGGTGTGSYEQYF. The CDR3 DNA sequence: TGTGCCAGCGGGGGAACCGGGACAGGGAGCTACGAGCAGTACTTC.

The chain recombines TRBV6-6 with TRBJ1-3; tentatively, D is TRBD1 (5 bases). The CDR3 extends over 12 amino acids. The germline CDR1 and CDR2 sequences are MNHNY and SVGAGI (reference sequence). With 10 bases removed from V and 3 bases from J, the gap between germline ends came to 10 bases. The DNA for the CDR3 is TGTGCCACAGGGAAGGGTGGAAACACCATATATTTT. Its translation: CATGKGGNTIYF.

CDR3: CASSSKRAKRSEQYF. CDR3 DNA sequence: TGTGCCAGCAGTTCCAAGCGGGCTAAACGTTCCGAGCAGTACTTC. The chain combines TRBV27 with TRBJ2-7, with D maybe TRBD2 (6 bases). The V gene's germline CDR1 is MNHEY and CDR2 SMNVEV (reference sequence). The CDR3 contains 15 residues. With 4 bases removed from V and 6 bases from J, the gap between germline ends came to 19 bases.

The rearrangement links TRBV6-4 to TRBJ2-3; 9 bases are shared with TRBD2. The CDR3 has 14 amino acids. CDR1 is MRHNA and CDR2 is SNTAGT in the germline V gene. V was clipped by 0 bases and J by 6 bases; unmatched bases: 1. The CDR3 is CASSDSRGGDTQYF. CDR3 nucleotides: TGTGCCAGCAGTGACTCGCGGGGGGGCGATACGCAGTATTTT.

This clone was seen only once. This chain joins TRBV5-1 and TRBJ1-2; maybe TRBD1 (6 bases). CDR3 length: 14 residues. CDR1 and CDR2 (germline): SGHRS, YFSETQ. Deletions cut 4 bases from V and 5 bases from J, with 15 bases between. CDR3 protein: CASSPRTAEYGYTF. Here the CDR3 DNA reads TGCGCCAGCAGCCCGCGGACAGCGGAGTATGGCTACACCTTC.

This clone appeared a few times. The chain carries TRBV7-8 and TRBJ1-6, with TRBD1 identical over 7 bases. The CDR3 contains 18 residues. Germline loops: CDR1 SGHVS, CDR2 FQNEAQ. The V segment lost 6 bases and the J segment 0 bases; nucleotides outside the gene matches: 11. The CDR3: CASRSDREGSSYNSPLHF. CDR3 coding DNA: TGTGCCAGCAGATCAGACAGGGAGGGGAGCTCCTATAATTCACCCCTCCACTTT.

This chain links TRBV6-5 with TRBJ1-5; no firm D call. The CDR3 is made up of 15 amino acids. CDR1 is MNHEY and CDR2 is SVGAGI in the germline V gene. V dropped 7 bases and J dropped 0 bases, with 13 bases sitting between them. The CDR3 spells CASKRTVYSNQPQHF. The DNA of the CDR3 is TGTGCCAGCAAAAGGACGGTTTATAGCAATCAGCCCCAGCATTTT.

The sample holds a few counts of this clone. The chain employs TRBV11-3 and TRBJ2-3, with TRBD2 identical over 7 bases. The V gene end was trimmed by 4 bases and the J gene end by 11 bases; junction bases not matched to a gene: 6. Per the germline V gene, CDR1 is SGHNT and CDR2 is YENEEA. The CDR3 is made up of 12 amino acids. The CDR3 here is CASSSSGGVQYF. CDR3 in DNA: TGTGCCAGCAGCTCCAGTGGGGGGGTGCAGTATTTT.

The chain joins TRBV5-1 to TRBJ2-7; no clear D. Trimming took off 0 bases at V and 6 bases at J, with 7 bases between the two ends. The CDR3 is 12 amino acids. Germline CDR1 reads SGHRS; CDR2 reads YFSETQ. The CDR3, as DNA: TGCGCCAGCAGCTTGGACACCCCCGAGCAGTACTTC. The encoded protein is CASSLDTPEQYF.

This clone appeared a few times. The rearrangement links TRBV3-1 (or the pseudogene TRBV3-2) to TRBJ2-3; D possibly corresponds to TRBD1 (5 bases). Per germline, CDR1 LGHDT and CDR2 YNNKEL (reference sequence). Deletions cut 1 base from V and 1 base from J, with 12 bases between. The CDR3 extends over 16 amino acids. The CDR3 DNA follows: TGTGCCAGCAGCCAAGCGAGTAGGGGTGGCACAGATACGCAGTATTTT. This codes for CASSQASRGGTDTQYF.

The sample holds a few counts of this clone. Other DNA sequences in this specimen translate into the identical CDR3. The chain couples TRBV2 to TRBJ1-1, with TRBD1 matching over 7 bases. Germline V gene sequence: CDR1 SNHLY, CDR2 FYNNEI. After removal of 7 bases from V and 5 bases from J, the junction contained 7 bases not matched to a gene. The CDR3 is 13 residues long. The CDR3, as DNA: TGTGCCAGCACGCAGGGGGAGGGGACTGAAGCTTTCTTT. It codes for CASTQGEGTEAFF.

The CDR3 region has the DNA TGTGCCAGCAGTCGGGGGCAAGAGACCCAGTACTTC. This codes for CASSRGQETQYF. V and J are TRBV6-2 or TRBV6-3 and TRBJ2-5; D may be TRBD2 (6 bases). The V gene lost 5 bases and the J gene lost 2 bases, with 6 bases spanning the gap. From germline, CDR1 is MNHEY and CDR2 SVGEGT. CDR3 length: 12 amino acids.

CDR3 nucleotide sequence: TGTGCCAGCAGCTGGGGGACTAGCTCCTACAATGAGCAGTTCTTC. Its translation: CASSWGTSSYNEQFF. The rearrangement uses TRBV13 and TRBJ2-1, with 8 bases matching TRBD2. The CDR3 length is 15 residues. Germline V gene data show CDR1 as PRHDT and CDR2 as FYEKMQ (reference sequence). The ends lost 4 bases at V and 0 bases at J; junction bases unmatched: 2.

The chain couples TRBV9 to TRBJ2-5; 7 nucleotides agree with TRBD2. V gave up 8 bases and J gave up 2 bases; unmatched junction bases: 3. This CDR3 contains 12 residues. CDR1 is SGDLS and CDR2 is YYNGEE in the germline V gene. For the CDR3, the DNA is TGTGCCAGTTCTAGCGGTCAAGAGACCCAGTACTTC. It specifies CASSSGQETQYF.

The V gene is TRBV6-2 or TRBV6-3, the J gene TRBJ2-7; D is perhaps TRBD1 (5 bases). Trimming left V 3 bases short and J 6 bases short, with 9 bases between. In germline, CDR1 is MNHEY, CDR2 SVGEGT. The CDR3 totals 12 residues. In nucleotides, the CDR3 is TGTGCCAGCAGTTATCAGGGTCGCGAGCAGTACTTC. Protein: CASSYQGREQYF.

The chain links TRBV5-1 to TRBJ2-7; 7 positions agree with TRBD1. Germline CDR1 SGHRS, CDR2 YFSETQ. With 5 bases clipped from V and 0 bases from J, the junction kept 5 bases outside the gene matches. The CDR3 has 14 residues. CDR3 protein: CASRVRDSSYEQYF. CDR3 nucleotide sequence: TGCGCCAGCAGAGTAAGGGACAGCTCCTACGAGCAGTACTTC.

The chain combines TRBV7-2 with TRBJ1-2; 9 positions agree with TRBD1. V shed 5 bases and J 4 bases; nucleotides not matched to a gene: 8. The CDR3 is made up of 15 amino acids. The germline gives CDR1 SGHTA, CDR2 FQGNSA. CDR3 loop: CASSTGGAGAYGYTF. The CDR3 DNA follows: TGTGCCAGCAGCACAGGGGGCGCAGGGGCCTATGGCTACACCTTC.

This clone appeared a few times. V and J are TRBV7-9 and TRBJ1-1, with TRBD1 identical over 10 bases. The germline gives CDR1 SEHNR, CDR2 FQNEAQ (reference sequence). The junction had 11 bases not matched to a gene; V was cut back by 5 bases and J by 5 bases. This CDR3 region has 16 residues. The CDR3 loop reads CASSVTPGTGDTEAFF. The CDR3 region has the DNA TGTGCCAGCAGCGTCACCCCCGGGACAGGGGATACTGAAGCTTTCTTT.

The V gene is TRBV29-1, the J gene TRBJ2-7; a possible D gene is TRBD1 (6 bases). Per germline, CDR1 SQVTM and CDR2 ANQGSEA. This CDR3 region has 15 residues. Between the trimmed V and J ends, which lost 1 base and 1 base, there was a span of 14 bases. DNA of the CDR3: TGCAGCGTTGAAGTCAGGGGCCGCAAATCCTACGAGCAGTACTTC. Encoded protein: CSVEVRGRKSYEQYF.

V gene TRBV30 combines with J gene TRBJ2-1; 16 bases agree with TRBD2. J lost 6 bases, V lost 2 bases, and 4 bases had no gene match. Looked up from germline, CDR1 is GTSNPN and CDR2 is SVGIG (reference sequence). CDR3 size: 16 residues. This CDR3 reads CAWSTGTSGGANEQFF. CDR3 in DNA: TGTGCCTGGAGTACCGGGACTAGCGGGGGGGCCAATGAGCAGTTCTTC.

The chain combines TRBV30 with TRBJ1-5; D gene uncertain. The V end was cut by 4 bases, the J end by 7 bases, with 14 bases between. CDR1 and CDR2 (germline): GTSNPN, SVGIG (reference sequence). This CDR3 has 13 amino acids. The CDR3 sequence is CAWKAGPGQPQHF. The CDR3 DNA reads TGTGCCTGGAAAGCAGGTCCTGGGCAGCCCCAGCATTTT.

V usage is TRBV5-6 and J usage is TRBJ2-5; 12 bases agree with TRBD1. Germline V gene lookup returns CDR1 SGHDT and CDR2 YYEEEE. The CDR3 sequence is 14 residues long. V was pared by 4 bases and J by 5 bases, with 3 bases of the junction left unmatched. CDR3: CASSAGTGGETQYF. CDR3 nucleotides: TGTGCCAGCAGCGCGGGGACAGGGGGCGAGACCCAGTACTTC.

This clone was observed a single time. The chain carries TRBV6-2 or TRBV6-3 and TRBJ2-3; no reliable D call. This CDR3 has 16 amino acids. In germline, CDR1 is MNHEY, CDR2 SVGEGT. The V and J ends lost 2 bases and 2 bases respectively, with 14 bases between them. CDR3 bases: TGTGCCAGCAGTTACCCTCTATCGCTACCCACAGATACGCAGTATTTT. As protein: CASSYPLSLPTDTQYF.

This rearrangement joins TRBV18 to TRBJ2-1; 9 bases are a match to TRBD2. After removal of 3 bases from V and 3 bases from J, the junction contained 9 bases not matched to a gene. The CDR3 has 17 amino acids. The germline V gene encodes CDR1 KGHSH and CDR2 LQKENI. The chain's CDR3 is CASSPRGAGGLYNEQFF. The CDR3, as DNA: TGTGCCAGCTCACCCCGTGGTGCGGGGGGGCTCTACAATGAGCAGTTCTTC.

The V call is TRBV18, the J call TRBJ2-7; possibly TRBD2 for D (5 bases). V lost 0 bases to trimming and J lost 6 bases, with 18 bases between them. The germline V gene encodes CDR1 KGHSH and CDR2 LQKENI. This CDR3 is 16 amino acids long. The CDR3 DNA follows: TGTGCCAGCTCACCACCTAGTGGGAGCGGATGGGGCGAGCAGTACTTC. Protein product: CASSPPSGSGWGEQYF.

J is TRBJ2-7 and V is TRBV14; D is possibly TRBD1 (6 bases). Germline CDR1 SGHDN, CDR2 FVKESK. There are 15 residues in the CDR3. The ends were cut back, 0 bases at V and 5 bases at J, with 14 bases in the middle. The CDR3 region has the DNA TGTGCCAGCAGCCAAGATATAAGGGGGTTCGACGAGCAGTACTTC. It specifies CASSQDIRGFDEQYF.

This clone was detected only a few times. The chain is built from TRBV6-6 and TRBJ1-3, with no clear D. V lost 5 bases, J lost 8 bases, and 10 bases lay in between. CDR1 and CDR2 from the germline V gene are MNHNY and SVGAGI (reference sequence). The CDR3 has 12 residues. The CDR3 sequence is CASSRNVDTIYF. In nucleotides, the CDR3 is TGTGCCAGCAGTCGAAACGTAGACACCATATATTTT.

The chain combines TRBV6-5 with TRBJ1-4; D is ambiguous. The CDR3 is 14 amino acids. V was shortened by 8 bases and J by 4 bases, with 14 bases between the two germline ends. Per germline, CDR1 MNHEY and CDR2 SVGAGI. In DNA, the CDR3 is TGTGCCAGCCGAAAATGGCTGTTTAATGAAAAACTGTTTTTT. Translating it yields CASRKWLFNEKLFF.

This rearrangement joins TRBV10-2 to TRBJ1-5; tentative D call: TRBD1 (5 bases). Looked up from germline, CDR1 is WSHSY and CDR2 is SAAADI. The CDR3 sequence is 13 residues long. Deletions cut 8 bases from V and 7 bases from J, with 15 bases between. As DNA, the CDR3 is TGCGCCAGCTCCCTTGAACGGGGCCAGCCCCAGCATTTT. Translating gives CASSLERGQPQHF.